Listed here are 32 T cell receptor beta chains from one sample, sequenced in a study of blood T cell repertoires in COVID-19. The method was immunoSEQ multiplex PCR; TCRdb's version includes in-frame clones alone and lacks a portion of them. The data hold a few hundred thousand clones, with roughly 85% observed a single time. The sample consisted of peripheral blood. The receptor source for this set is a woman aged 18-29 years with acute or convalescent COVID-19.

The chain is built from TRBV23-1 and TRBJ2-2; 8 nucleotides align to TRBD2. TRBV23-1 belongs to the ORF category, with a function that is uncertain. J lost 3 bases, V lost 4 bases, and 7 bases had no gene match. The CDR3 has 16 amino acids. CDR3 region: CASSRIGTSYTGELFF. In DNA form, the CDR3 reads TGCGCCAGCAGTCGGATCGGGACTAGTTACACCGGGGAGCTGTTTTTT.

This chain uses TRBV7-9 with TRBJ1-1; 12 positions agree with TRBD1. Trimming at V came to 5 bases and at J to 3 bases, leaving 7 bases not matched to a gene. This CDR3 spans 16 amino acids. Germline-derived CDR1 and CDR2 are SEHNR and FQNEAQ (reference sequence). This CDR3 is CASSSGTGGFDTEAFF. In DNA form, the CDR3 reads TGTGCCAGCAGCAGCGGGACAGGGGGCTTTGACACTGAAGCTTTCTTT.

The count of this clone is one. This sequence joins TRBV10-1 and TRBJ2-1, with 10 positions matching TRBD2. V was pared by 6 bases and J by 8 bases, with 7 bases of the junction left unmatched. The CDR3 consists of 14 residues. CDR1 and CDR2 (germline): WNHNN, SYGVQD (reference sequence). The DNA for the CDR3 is TGCGCCAGCAGCCGAGCGGGAGGGATGGATGAGCAGTTCTTC. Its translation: CASSRAGGMDEQFF.

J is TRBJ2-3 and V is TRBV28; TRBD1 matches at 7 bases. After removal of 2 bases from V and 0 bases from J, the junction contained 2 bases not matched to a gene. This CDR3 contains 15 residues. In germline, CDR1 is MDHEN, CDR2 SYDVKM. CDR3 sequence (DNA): TGTGCCAGCAGTTTAGGGGACAGTAGCACAGATACGCAGTATTTT. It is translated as CASSLGDSSTDTQYF.

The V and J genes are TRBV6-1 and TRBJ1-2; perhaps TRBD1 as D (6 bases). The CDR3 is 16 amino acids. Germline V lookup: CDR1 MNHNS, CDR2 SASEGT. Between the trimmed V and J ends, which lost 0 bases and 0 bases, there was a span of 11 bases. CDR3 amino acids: CASSEAKWGPNYGYTF. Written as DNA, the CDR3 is TGTGCCAGCAGTGAAGCGAAATGGGGGCCTAACTATGGCTACACCTTC.

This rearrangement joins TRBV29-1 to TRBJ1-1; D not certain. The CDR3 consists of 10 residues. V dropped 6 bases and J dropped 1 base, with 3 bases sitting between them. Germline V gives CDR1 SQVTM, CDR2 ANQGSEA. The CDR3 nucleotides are TGCAGCGTACAGAACACTGAAGCTTTCTTT. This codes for CSVQNTEAFF.

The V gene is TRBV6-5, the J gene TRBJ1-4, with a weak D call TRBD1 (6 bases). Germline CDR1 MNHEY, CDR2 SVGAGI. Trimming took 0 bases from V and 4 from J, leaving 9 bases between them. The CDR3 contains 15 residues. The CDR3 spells CASSYSSRGNEKLFF. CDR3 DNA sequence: TGTGCCAGCAGTTACTCGAGCAGGGGTAATGAAAAACTGTTTTTT.

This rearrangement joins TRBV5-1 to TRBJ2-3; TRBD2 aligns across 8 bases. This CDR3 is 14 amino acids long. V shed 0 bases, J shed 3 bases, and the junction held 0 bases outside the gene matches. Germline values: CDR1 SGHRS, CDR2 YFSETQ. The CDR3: CASSLGLATDTQYF. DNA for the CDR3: TGCGCCAGCAGCTTGGGACTAGCGACAGATACGCAGTATTTT. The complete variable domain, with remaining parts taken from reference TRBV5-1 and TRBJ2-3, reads KAGVTQTPRYLIKTRGQQVTLSCSPISGHRSVSWYQQTPGQGLQFLFEYFSETQRNKGNFPGRFSGRQFSNSRSEMNVSTLELGDSALYLCASSLGLATDTQYFGPGTRLTVL.

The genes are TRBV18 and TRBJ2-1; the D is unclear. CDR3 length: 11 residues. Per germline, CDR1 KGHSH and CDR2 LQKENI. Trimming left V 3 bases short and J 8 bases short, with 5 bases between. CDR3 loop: CASSPQDEQFF. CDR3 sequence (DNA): TGTGCCAGCTCACCCCAGGATGAGCAGTTCTTC.

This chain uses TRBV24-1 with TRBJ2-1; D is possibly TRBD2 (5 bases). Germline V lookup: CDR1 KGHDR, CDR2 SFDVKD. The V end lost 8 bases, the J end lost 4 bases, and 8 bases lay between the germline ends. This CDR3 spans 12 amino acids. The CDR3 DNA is TGTGCCACCAAGGACTTTTACAATGAGCAGTTCTTC. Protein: CATKDFYNEQFF.

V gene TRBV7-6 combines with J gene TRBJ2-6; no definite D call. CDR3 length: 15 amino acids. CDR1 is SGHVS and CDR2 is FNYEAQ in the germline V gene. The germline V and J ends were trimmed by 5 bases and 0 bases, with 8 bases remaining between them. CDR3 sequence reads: CASSRDSSGANVLTF. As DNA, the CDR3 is TGTGCCAGCAGCCGAGACTCCTCTGGGGCCAACGTCCTGACTTTC. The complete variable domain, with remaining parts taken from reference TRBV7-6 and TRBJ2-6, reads GAGVSQSPRYKVTKRGQDVALRCDPISGHVSLYWYRQALGQGPEFLTYFNYEAQQDKSGLPNDRFSAERPEGSISTLTIQRTEQRDSAMYRCASSRDSSGANVLTFGAGSRLTVL.

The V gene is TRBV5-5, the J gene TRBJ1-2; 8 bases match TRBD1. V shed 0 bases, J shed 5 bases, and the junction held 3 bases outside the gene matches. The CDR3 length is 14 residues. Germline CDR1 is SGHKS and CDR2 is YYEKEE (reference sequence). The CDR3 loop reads CASSLEQGVYGYTF. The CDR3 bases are TGTGCCAGCAGCTTGGAACAGGGGGTTTATGGCTACACCTTC.

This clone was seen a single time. This CDR3 is CASSPRRLAGSQETQYF. CDR3 sequence (DNA): TGTGCCAGCAGCCCCCGACGACTAGCGGGGTCTCAAGAGACCCAGTACTTC. V and J are TRBV13 and TRBJ2-5; 11 nucleotides align to TRBD2. Germline V gives CDR1 PRHDT, CDR2 FYEKMQ (reference sequence). V was clipped by 5 bases and J by 2 bases; unmatched bases: 10. This CDR3 is built from 17 residues.

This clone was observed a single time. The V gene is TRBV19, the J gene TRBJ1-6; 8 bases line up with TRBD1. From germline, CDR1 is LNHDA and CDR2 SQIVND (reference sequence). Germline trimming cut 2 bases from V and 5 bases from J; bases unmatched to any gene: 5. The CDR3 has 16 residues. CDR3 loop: CASSIRQGADNSPLHF. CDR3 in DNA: TGTGCCAGTAGTATACGGCAGGGGGCGGATAATTCACCCCTCCACTTT.

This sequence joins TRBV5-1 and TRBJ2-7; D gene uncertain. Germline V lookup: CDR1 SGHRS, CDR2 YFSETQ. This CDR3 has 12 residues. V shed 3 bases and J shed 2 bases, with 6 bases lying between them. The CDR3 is CASSSSPYEQYF. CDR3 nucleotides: TGCGCCAGCAGCTCCTCTCCCTACGAGCAGTACTTC.

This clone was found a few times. This chain's CDR3 is CASSPGNNYGYTF. In DNA form, the CDR3 reads TGTGCCAGCTCCCCAGGGAATAACTATGGCTACACCTTC. The V call is TRBV25-1, the J call TRBJ1-2, with a tentative D call TRBD1 (5 bases). Between the trimmed V and J ends, which lost 8 bases and 1 base, there was a span of 11 bases. This CDR3 has 13 residues. Germline CDR1 is MGHDK and CDR2 is SYGVNS.

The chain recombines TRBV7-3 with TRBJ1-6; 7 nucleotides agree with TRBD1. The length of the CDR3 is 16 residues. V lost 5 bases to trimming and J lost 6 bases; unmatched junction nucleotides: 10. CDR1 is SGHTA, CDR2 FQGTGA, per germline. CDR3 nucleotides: TGTGCCAGCAGCCCCACAGGGGACAGCCCTAATTCACCCCTCCACTTT. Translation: CASSPTGDSPNSPLHF.

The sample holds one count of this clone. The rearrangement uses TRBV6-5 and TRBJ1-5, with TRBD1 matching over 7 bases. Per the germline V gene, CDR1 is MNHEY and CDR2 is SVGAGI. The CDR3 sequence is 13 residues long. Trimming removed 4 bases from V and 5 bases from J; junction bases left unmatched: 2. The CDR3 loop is CASSSQGDQPQHF. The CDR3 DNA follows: TGTGCCAGCAGTTCTCAGGGGGATCAGCCCCAGCATTTT.

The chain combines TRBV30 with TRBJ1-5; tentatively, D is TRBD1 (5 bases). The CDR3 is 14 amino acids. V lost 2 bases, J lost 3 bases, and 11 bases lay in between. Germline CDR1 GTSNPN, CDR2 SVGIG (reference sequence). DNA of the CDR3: TGTGCCTGGAGTCCAACAGGCCCCAATCAGCCCCAGCATTTT. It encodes CAWSPTGPNQPQHF.

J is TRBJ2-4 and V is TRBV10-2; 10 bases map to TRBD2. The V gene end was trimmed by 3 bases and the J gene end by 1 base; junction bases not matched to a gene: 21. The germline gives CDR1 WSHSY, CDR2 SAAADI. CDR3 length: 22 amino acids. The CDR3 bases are TGCGCCAGCAGTGAAGAGAACAAAGAGGGACTAGCGTTTGTTTACGCCAAAAACATTCAGTACTTC. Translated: CASSEENKEGLAFVYAKNIQYF.

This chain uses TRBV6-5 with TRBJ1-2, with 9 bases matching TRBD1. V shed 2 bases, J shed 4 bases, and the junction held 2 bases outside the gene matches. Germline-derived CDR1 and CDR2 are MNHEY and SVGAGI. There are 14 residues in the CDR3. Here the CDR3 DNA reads TGTGCCAGCAGTTACGGGGGACAGGGCTATGGCTACACCTTC. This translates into CASSYGGQGYGYTF.

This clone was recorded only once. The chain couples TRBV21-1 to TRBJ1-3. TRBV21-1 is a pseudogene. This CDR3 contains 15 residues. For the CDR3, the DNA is TGTGCCAGCAGCTCTACGGGTATCTCTGGAAACACCATATATTTT. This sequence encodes CASSSTGISGNTIYF.

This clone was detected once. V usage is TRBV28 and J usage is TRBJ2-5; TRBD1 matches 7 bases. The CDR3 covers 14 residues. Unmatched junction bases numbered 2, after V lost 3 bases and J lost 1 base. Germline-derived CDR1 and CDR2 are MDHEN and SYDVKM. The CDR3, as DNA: TGTGCCAGCAGTTTTGACAGGGCCCAAGAGACCCAGTACTTC. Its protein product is CASSFDRAQETQYF.

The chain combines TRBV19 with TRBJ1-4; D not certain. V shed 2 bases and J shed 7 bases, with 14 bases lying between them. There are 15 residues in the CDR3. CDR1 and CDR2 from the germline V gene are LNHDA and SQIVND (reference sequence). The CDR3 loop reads CASSIRHQESEKLFF. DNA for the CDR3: TGTGCCAGTAGTATAAGACACCAGGAAAGTGAAAAACTGTTTTTT.

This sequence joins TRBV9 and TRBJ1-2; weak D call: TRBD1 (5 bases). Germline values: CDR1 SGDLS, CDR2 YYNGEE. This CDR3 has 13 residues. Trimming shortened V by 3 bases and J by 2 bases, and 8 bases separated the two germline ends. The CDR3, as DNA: TGTGCCAGCAGCGGACAGTGGAACTATGGCTACACCTTC. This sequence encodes CASSGQWNYGYTF.

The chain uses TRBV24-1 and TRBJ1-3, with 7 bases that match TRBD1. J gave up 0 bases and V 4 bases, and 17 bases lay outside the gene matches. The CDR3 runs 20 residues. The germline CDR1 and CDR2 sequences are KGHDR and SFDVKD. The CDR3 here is CATSDAPGTEVVLSGNTIYF. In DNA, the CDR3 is TGTGCCACCAGTGACGCTCCCGGGACAGAGGTCGTCCTCTCTGGAAACACCATATATTTT.

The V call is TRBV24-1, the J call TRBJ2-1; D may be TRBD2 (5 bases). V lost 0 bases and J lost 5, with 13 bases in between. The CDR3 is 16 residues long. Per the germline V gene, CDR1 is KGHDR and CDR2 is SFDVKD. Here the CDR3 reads CATSDLPPGSDNEQFF. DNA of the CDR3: TGTGCCACCAGTGATTTGCCCCCGGGATCGGACAATGAGCAGTTCTTC.

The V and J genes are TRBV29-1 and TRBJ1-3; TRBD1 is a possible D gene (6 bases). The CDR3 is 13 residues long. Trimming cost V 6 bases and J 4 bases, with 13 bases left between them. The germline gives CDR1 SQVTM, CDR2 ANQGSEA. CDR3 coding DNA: TGCAGCGTGCGACAGGAACCAGGAAACACCATATATTTT. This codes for CSVRQEPGNTIYF.

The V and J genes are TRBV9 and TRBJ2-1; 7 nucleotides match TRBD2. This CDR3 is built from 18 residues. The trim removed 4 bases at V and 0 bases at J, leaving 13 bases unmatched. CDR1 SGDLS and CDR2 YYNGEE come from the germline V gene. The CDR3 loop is CASSPRASGASSYNEQFF. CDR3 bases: TGTGCCAGCAGCCCACGGGCTAGCGGTGCGAGCTCCTACAATGAGCAGTTCTTC.

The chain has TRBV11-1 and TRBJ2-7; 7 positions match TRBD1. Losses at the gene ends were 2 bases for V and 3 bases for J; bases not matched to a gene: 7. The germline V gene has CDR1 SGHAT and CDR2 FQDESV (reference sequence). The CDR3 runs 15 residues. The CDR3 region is CASSLYLQGIYEQYF. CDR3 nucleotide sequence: TGTGCCAGCAGCTTATATCTACAGGGGATCTACGAGCAGTACTTC.

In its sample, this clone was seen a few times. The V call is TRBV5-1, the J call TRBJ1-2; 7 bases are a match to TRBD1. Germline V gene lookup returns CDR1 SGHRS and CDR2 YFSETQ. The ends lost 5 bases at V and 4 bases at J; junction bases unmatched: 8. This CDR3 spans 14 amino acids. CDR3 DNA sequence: TGCGCCAGCAGTTCTCCGGGACAGAGCTATGGCTACACCTTC. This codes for CASSSPGQSYGYTF.

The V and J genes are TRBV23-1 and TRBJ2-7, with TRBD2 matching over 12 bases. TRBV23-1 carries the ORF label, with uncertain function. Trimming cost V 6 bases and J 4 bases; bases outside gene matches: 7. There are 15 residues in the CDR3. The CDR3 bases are TGCGCCAGCAGAAAGACTAGCGGGAGAGGGTACGAGCAGTACTTC. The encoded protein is CASRKTSGRGYEQYF.